The clone carrying this T cell receptor (beta chain) showed up just once. Antigen specificity is unknown. Per germline, CDR1 MNHEY and CDR2 SMNVEV (reference sequence). V was pared by 8 bases and J by 4 bases, with 14 bases between. This CDR3 spans 13 amino acids. These data originate in a study of radiotherapy plus CTLA-4 blockade in lung cancer. Whole-study results and caveats: The best prediction of response reportedly came from early blood T cell clone dynamics, with interferon-beta.

Profiling relied on immunoSEQ multiplex PCR, and the TCRdb table lists in-frame clones only, not all of them. This table holds about 73,000 clones, more than 75% found once. The sequencing here drew on peripheral blood, taken from a patient treated with radiotherapy plus ipilimumab. The sequence came from a human donor with non-small cell lung cancer that progressed on radiotherapy plus ipilimumab. The chain carries TRBV27 and TRBJ1-2, with D possibly being TRBD1 (5 bases). In DNA, the CDR3 is TGTGCCAGCCGGGTCAACGGGGGCTATGGCTACACCTTC. This sequence encodes CASRVNGGYGYTF.